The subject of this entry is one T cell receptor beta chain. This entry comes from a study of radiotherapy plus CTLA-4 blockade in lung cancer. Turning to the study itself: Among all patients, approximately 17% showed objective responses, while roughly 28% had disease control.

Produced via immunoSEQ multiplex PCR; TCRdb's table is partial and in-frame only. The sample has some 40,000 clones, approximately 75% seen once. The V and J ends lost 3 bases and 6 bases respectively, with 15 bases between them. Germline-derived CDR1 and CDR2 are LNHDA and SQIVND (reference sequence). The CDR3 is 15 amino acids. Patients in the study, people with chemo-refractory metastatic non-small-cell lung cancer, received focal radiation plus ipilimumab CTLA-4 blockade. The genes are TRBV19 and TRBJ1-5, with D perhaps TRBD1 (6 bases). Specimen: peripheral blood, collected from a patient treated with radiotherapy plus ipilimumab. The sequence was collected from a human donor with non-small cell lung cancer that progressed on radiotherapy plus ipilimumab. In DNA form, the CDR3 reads TGTGCCAGTAGTATCCGGGCCCAAGGGGGTCAGCCCCAGCATTTT. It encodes CASSIRAQGGQPQHF.